This record looks at one T cell receptor (beta chain) sequence and its context. The data were obtained in a study of blood T cell repertoires in COVID-19. Background on the study: The origin of the acute and convalescent COVID-19 samples was the United States, Italy and Spain.

V lost 5 bases to trimming and J lost 8 bases, with 15 bases between them. The CDR3 covers 13 residues. The V gene's germline CDR1 is SGHAT and CDR2 FQNNGV. Produced via immunoSEQ multiplex PCR; TCRdb's table is partial and in-frame only. The sample records under 300,000 clones, around 86% being singletons. The chain uses TRBV11-2 and TRBJ2-5; D is unresolved. This clonotype originated in a man younger than 40 who had recovered from COVID-19. The specimen sequenced was peripheral blood. The CDR3 region is CASSDNSVVTQYF. The CDR3 bases are TGTGCCAGCAGCGATAATTCGGTAGTTACCCAGTACTTC. Full variable domain (remainder filled in from reference TRBV11-2 and TRBJ2-5): EAGVAQSPRYKIIEKRQSVAFWCNPISGHATLYWYQQILGQGPKLLIQFQNNGVVDDSQLPKDRFSAERLKGVDSTLKIQPAKLEDSAVYLCASSDNSVVTQYFGPGTRLLVL.